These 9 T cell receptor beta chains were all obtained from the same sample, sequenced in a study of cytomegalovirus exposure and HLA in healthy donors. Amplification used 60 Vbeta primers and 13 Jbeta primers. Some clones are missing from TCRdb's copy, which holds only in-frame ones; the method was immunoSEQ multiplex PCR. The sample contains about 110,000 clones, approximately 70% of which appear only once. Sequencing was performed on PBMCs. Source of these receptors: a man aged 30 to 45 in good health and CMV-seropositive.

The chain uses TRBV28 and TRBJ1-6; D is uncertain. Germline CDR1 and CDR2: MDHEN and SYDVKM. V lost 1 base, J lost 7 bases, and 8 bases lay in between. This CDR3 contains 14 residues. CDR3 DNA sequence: TGTGCCAGCAGTTTATCTTCGGGGAATTCACCCCTCCACTTT. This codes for CASSLSSGNSPLHF.

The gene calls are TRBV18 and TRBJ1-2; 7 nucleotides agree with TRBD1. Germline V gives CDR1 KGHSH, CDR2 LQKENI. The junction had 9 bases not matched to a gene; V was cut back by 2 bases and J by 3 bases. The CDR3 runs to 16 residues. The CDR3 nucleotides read TGTGCCAGCTCACCAACTACGGGACAGAGCTACTATGGCTACACCTTC. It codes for CASSPTTGQSYYGYTF. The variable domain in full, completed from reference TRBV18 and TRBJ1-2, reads NAGVMQNPRHLVRRRGQEARLRCSPMKGHSHVYWYRQLPEEGLKFMVYLQKENIIDESGMPKERFSAEFPKEGPSILRIQQVVRGDSAAYFCASSPTTGQSYYGYTFGSGTRLTVV.

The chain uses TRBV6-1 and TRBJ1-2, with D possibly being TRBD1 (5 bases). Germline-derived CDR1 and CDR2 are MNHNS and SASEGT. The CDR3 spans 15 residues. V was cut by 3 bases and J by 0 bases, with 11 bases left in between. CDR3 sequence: CASSETEATNYGYTF. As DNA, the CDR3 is TGTGCCAGCAGTGAGACAGAAGCTACTAACTATGGCTACACCTTC.

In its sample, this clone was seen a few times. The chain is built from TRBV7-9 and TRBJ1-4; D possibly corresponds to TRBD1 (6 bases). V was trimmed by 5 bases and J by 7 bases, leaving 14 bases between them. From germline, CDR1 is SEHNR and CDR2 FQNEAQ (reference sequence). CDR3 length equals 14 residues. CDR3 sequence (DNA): TGTGCCAGCAGCCGACTATTAGGGGGTGAAAAACTGTTTTTT. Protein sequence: CASSRLLGGEKLFF. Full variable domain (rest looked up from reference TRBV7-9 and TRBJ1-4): DTGVSQNPRHKITKRGQNVTFRCDPISEHNRLYWYRQTLGQGPEFLTYFQNEAQLEKSRLLSDRFSAERPKGSFSTLEIQRTEQGDSAMYLCASSRLLGGEKLFFGSGTQLSVL.

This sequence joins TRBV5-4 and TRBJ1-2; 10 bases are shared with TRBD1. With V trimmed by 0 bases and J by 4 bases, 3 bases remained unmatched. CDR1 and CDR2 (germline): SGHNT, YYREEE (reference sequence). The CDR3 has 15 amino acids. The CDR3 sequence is CASSLGGQGSYGYTF. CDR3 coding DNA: TGTGCCAGCAGCTTGGGGGGACAGGGGAGCTATGGCTACACCTTC.

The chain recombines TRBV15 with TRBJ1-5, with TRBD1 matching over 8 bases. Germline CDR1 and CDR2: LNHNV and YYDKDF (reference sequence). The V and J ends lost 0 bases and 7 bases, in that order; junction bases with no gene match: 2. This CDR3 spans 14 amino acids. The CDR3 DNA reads TGTGCCACCAGCAGAGAAGGGACAGGCCAGCCCCAGCATTTT. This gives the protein CATSREGTGQPQHF.

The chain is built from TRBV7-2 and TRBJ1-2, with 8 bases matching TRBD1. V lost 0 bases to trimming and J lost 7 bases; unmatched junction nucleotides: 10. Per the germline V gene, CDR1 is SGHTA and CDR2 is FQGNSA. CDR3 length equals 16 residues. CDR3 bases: TGTGCCAGCAGCTTAGCGGTCCAGCAGGGGGCATTTGGCTACACCTTC. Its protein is CASSLAVQQGAFGYTF. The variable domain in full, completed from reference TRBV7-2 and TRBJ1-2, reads GAGVSQSPSNKVTEKGKDVELRCDPISGHTALYWYRQSLGQGLEFLIYFQGNSAPDKSGLPSDRFSAERTGGSVSTLTIQRTQQEDSAVYLCASSLAVQQGAFGYTFGSGTRLTVV.

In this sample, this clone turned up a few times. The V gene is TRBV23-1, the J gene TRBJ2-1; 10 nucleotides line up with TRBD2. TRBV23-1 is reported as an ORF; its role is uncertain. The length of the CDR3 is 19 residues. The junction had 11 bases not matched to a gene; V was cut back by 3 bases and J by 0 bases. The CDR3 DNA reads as TGCGCCAGCAGTCACCTGGTAGCGGGGGGCACAAACTCCTACAATGAGCAGTTCTTC. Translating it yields CASSHLVAGGTNSYNEQFF.

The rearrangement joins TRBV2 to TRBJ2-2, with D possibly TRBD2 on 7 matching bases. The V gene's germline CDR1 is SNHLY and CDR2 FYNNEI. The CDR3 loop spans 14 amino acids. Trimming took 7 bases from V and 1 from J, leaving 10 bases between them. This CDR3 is CASKGGLNTGELFF. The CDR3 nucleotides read TGTGCCAGCAAGGGGGGGCTGAACACCGGGGAGCTGTTTTTT.